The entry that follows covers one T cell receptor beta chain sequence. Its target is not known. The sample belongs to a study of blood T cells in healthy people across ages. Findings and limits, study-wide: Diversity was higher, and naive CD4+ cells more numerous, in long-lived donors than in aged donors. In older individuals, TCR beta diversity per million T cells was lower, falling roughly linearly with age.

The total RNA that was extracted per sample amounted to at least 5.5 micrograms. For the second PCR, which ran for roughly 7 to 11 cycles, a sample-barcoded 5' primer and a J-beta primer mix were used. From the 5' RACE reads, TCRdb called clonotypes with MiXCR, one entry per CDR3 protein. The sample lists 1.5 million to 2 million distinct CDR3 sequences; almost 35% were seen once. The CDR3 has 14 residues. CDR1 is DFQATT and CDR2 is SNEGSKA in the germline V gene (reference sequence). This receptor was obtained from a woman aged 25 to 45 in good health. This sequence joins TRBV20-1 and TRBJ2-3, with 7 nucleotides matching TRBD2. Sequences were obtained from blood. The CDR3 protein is CCSKRGPSTDTQYF. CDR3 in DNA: TGCTGTTCCAAGCGGGGCCCCTCCACAGATACGCAGTATTTT.